This paragraph covers one T cell receptor (beta chain) sequence. Its antigen specificity is not known. Base quality data are lacking; no much larger clone is found one base away. The treatment or condition label, as the study defines it: randomized to nivolumab then ipilimumab (arm A) or the reverse (arm B). Prior DNA-damaging chemotherapy had not been received by any trial patient. A FACS Aria II flow cytometer was used to sort live CD3+CD8+ cells that were negative for CD19 and CD56 from thawed PBMCs. CheckMate 064, a randomized, open-label phase II trial of sequential checkpoint blockade, was the source of the samples, all of which came from patients with melanoma. Peripheral blood mononuclear cells were collected by leukapheresis, purified with Ficoll-Paque, and frozen in human serum with roughly 9.9% DMSO. Immediately after sorting, the purity of the sorted blood CD3+CD8+ cells was confirmed to be >98%, and DNA was then extracted.

V gives up 6 bases and J gives up 2 bases, and the segment between their germline ends measures 8 bases. Taken from cysteine to phenylalanine, the CDR3 has 13 residues. Of all the DNA, just the CDR3 is kept, 39 bases in frame from base 1. The germline V gene specifies MNHNS as CDR1 and SASEGT as CDR2. TCRbeta CDR3 regions were immunosequenced from genomic DNA with the immunoSEQ Assay. Prior to high-throughput sequencing, genomic DNA was amplified by bias-controlled multiplex PCR. Processing in the source paper ran as follows. To quantify the absolute abundance of each unique TCRbeta CDR3 region, the sequences were collapsed and filtered. Clonality, defined as 1 minus Pielou's evenness, was calculated using productive rearrangements only. A previously published method was used to identify clones whose frequencies were significantly greater in on-treatment samples than in baseline samples. The table comes from immuneACCESS by way of TCRdb, which keeps in-frame sequences with V and J called. Part of the clones is missing from these tables; in studies checked, under half for an unresolved V gene and the rest for unknown reasons. The V and J calls and clone size were taken over from that table, and D and trimming were inferred from the DNA. This sample gives around 34,000 clones in total; 82% of them show up just once. The ten largest clones represent about 18% of the sample.

This sample is part of a study of sequential checkpoint blockade in melanoma (dated by TCRdb to between 2017 and 2020). The study in broad terms: In a 1:1 randomization, patients received either first-line nivolumab then ipilimumab (arm A) or ipilimumab then nivolumab (arm B). Both trial sequences were followed by maintenance nivolumab. Overall study outcomes, separate from this receptor: Validation of the response-prediction model combining TCR metrics and mutation burden is needed in larger, independent patient cohorts.

The input for sequencing was CD8+ T cells sorted from blood (inferred from file names), taken from a patient given nivolumab and ipilimumab in sequence. The V and J genes are TRBV6-1 and TRBJ2-1; the D gene is perhaps TRBD2, from 6 matching bases. This receptor was identified in a human donor with melanoma. The CDR3 protein sequence reads: CASRRLAYNEQFF. In nucleotides, the sequence is TGTGCCAGCAGGAGACTAGCCTACAATGAGCAGTTCTTC.